The present T cell receptor (beta chain) was sequenced within a study of T cells expressing NK-cell markers. For the study at large: The TCR beta repertoires originated in sorted CD3+CD56+NKG2C+, CD3+CD56+NKG2C- and CD3+CD56-NKG2C+ T cells.

The CDR3 consists of 17 residues. 5'RACE template switching with UMIs generated TCR beta cDNA. TCRdb re-called the 5' RACE reads, yielding one record per CDR3 amino acid sequence without DNA. In total, the table holds 300,000 to 500,000 distinct CDR3 sequences. Regarding the study as a whole: NKG2C+ dominant clonotypes from over five donors made up roughly 1.0-8% of CD8+ T cells.

Concerning this clonotype itself: What it binds is unknown.

The sequence was collected from a woman aged 45 to 65 in good health. V is TRBV12-3 or TRBV12-4 and J is TRBJ2-1. The sequenced sample was blood T cells: a sorted CD56 or NKG2C T cell subset, CD4+ or CD8+ T cells, or bulk PBMC T cells (not recorded which). The chain's CDR3 is CASSLGSSSRSYNEQFF.